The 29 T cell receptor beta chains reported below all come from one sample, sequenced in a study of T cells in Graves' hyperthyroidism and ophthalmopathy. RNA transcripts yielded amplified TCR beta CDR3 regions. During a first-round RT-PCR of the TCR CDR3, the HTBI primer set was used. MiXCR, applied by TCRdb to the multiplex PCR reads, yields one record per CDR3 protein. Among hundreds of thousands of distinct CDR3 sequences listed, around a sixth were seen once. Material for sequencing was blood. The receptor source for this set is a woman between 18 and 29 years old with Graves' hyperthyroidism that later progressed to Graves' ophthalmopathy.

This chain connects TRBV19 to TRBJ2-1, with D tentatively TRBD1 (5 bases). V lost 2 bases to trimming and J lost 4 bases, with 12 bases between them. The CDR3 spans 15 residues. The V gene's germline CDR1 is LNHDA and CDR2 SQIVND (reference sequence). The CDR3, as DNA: TGTGCCAGTAGTATACGTCCAGGGCCTTACAATGAGCAGTTCTTC. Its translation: CASSIRPGPYNEQFF.

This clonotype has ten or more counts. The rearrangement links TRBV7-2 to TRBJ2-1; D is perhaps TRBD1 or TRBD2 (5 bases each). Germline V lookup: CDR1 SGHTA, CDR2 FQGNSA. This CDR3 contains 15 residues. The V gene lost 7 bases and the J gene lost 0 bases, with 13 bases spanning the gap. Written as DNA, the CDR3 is TGTGCCAGCACCAATACGGGGACCTCCTACAATGAGCAGTTCTTC. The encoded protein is CASTNTGTSYNEQFF.

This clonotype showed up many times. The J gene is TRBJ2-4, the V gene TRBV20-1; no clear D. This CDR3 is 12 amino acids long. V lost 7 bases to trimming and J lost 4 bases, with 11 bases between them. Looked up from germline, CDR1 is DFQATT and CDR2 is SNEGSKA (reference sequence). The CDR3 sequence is CSVTRPKNIQYF. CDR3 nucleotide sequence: TGCAGTGTTACCCGGCCAAAAAACATTCAGTACTTC.

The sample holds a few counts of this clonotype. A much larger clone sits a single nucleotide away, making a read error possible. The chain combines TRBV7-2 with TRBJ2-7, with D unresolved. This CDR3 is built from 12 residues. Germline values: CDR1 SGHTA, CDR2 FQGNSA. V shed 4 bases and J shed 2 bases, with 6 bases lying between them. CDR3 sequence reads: CASSSNTYEQYF. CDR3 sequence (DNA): TGTGCCAGCAGCTCGAACACCTACGAGCAGTACTTC.

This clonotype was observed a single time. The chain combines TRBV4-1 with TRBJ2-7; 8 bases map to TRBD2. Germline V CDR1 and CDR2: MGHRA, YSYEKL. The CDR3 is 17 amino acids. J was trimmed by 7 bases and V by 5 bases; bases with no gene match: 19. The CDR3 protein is CASSADRWGSGDHEQYF. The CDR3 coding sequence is TGCGCCAGCAGCGCAGATCGGTGGGGTAGCGGGGACCATGAGCAGTACTTC.

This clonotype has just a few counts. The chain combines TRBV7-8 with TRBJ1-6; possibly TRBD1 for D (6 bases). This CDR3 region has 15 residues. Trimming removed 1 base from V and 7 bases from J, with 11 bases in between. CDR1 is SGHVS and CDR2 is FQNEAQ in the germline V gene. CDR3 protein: CASSLDLRGNSPLHF. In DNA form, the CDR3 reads TGTGCCAGCAGCTTAGACCTCAGGGGAAATTCACCCCTCCACTTT.

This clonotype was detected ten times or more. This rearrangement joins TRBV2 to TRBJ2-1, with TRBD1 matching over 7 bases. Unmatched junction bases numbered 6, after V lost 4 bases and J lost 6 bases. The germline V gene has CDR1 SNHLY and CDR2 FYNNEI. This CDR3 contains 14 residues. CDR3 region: CASSGKAGGNEQFF. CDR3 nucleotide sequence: TGTGCCAGCAGTGGAAAGGCAGGGGGCAATGAGCAGTTCTTC.

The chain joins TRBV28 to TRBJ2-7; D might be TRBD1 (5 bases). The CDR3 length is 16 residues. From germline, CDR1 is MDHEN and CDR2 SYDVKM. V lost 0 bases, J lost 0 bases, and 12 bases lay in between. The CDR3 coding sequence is TGTGCCAGCAGTTTATGGTTGAGTGGGGCCTCCTACGAGCAGTACTTC. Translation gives CASSLWLSGASYEQYF.

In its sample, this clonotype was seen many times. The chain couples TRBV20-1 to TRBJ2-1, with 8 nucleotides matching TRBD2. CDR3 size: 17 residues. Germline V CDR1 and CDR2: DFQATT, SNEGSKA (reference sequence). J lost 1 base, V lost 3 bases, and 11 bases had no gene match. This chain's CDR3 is CSASRLAGDVSYNEQFF. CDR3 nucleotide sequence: TGCAGTGCTAGTAGGCTAGCGGGTGATGTTTCCTACAATGAGCAGTTCTTC.

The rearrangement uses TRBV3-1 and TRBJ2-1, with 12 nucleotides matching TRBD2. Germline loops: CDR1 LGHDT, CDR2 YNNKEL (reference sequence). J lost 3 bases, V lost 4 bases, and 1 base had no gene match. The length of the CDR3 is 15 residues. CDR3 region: CASSRTSGIYNEQFF. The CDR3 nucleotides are TGTGCCAGCAGCCGGACTAGCGGGATCTACAATGAGCAGTTCTTC.

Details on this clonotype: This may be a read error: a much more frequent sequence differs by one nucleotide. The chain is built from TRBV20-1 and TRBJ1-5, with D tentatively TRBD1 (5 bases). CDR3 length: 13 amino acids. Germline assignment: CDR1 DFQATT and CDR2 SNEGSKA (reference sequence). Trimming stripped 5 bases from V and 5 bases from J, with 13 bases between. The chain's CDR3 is CSAGGLLDQPQHF. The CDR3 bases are TGCAGTGCTGGGGGACTTTTGGATCAGCCCCAGCATTTT.

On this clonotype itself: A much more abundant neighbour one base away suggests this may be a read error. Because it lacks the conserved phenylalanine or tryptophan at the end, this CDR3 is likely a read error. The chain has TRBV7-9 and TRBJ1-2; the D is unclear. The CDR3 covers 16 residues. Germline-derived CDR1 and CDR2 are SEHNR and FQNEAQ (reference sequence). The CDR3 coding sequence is TGTCCCAGCAGCTTAGTAGTTTTACCGACCGACTATGGCTACACCCTC. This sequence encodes CPSSLVVLPTDYGYTL.

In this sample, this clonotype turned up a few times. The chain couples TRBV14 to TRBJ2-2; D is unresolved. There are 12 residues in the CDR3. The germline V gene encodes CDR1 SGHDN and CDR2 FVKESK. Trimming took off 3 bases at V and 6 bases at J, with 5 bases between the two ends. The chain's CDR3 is CASSHVAGELFF. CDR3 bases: TGTGCCAGCAGCCACGTTGCCGGGGAGCTGTTTTTT. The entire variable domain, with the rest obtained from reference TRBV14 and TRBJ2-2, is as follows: EAGVTQFPSHSVIEKGQTVTLRCDPISGHDNLYWYRRVMGKEIKFLLHFVKESKQDESGMPNNRFLAERTGGTYSTLKVQPAELEDSGVYFCASSHVAGELFFGEGSRLTVL.

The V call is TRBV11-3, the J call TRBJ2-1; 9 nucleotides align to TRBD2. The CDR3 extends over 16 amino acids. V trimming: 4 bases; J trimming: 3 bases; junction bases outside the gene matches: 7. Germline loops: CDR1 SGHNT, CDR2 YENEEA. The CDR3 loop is CASSSGASGNYNEQFF. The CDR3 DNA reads TGTGCCAGCAGCTCGGGAGCTAGCGGGAACTACAATGAGCAGTTCTTC.

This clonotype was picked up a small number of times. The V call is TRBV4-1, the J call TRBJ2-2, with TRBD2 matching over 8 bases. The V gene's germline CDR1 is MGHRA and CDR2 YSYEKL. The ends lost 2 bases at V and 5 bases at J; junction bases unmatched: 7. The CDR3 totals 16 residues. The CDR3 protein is CASSQLLGRGTGELFF. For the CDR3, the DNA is TGCGCCAGCAGCCAACTCCTCGGGAGGGGGACCGGGGAGCTGTTTTTT.

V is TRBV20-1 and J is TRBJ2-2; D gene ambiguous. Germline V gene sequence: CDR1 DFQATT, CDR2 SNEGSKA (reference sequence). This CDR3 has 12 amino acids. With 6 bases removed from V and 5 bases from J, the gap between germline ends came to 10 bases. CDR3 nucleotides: TGCAGTGCATTAGGATGGACCGGGGAGCTGTTTTTT. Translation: CSALGWTGELFF.

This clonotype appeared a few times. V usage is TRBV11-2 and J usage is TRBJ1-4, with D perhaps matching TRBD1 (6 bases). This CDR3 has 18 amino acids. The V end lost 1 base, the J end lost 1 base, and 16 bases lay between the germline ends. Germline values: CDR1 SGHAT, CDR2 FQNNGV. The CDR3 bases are TGTGCCAGCAGCTTAGTCAGGGGCAGGGCGAGAACTAATGAAAAACTGTTTTTT. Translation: CASSLVRGRARTNEKLFF.

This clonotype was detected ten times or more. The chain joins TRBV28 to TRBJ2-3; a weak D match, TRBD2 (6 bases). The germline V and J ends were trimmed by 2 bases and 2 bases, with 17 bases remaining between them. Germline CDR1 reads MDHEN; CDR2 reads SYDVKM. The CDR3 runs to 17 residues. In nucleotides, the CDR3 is TGTGCCAGCAGTTTAATTGGGGCGGGGAACTTCACAGATACGCAGTATTTT. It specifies CASSLIGAGNFTDTQYF.

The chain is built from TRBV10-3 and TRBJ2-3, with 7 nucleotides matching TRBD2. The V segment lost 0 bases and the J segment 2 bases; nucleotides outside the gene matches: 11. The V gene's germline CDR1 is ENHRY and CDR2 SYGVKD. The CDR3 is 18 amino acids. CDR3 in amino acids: CAISESFGGRANTDTQYF. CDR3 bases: TGTGCCATCAGTGAGTCGTTTGGAGGGAGGGCCAACACAGATACGCAGTATTTT.

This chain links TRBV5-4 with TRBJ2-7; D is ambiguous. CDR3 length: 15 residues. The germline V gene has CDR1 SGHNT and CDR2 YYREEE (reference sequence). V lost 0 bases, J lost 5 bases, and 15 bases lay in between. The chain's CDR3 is CASSLVASPPDEQYF. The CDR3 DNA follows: TGTGCCAGCAGCTTGGTGGCCAGTCCGCCTGACGAGCAGTACTTC.

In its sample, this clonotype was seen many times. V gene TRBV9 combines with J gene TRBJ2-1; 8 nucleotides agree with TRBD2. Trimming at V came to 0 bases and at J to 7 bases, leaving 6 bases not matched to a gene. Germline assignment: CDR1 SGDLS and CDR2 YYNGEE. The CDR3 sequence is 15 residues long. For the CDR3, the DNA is TGTGCCAGCAGCGTAGCGGGCGGGAGGAGGAATGAGCAGTTCTTC. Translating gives CASSVAGGRRNEQFF.

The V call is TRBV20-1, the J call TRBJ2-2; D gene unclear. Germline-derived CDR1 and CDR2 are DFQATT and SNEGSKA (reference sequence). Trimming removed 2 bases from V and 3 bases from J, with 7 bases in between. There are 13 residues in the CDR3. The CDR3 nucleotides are TGCAGTGCTAGATCGGATGACACCGGGGAGCTGTTTTTT. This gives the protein CSARSDDTGELFF.

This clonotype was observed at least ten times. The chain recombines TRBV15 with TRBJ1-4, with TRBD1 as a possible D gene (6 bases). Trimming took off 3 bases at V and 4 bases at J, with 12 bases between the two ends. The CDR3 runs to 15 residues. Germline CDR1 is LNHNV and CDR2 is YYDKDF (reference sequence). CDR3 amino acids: CATSRHRAYNEKLFF. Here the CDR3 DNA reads TGTGCCACCAGCAGGCACAGGGCTTATAATGAAAAACTGTTTTTT.

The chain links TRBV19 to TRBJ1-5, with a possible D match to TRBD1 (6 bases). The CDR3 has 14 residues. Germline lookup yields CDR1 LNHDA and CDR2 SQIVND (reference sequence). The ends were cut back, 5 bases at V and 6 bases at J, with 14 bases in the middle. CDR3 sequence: CASSATGSRQPQHF. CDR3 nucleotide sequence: TGTGCCAGTAGTGCCACAGGGTCACGTCAGCCCCAGCATTTT.

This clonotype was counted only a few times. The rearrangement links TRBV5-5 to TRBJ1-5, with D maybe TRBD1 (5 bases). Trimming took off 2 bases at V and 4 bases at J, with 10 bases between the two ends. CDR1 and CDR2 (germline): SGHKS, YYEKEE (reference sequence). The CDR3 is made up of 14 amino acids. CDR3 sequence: CASSFGTDNQPQHF. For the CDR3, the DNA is TGTGCCAGCAGCTTCGGGACGGATAATCAGCCCCAGCATTTT.

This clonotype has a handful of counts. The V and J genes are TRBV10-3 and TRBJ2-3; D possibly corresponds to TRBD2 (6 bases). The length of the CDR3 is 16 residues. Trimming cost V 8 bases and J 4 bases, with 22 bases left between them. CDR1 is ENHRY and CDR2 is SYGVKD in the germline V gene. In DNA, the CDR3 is TGTGCCATCCAGCCAGAAGTACGGGACTCCTCAGATACGCAGTATTTT. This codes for CAIQPEVRDSSDTQYF.

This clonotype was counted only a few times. In DNA form, the CDR3 reads TGTGCCAGCAGCTCTTCTGTGGCCCCAGATACGCAGTATTTT. Translation: CASSSSVAPDTQYF. The rearrangement links TRBV5-4 to TRBJ2-3; D remains unclear. CDR1 and CDR2 from the germline V gene are SGHNT and YYREEE (reference sequence). V lost 3 bases, J lost 4 bases, and 12 bases lay in between. The CDR3 sequence is 14 residues long.

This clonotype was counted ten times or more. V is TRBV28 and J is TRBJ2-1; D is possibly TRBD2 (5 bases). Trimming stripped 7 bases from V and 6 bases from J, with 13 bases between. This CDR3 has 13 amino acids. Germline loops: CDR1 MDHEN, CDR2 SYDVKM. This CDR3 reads CASNLGSSNEQFF. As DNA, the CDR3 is TGTGCCAGCAATCTTGGGAGTTCCAATGAGCAGTTCTTC.

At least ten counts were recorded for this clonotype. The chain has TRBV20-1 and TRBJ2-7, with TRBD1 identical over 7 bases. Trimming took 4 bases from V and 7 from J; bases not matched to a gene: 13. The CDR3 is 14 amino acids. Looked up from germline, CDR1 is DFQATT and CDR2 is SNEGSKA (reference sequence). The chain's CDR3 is CSATHRGSNYEQYF. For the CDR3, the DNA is TGCAGTGCTACACACAGGGGTAGTAATTATGAGCAGTACTTC.